This TCR beta chain was documented in a study of Ad26.COV2.S vaccination and SARS-CoV-2 variants. Treatment here: about 20 received Ad26.COV2.S at low or high dose, single or two shots; about 5 received placebo; per-sample allocation not given. On day 63 after the first injection, vaccine and placebo recipients gave samples. Method: immunoSEQ multiplex PCR; TCRdb's copy keeps in-frame clones and lacks some. Here the sample spans roughly 350,000 clones, 80% to 90% being singletons. Germline V gives CDR1 MNHEY, CDR2 SMNVEV (reference sequence). Deletions cut 9 bases from V and 0 bases from J, with 12 bases between. The CDR3 runs 14 residues.

The chain carries TRBV27 and TRBJ2-1, with a weak D call TRBD2 (5 bases). This material consisted of peripheral blood, taken in a trial of Ad26.COV2.S vaccine versus placebo. The source of this sequence is a person between 18 and 60 years old who received the Ad26.COV2.S COVID-19 vaccine or a placebo. In nucleotides, the CDR3 is TGTGCCAGTAGCATGAGGGTCTCCTACAATGAGCAGTTCTTC. Translated, it gives CASSMRVSYNEQFF.